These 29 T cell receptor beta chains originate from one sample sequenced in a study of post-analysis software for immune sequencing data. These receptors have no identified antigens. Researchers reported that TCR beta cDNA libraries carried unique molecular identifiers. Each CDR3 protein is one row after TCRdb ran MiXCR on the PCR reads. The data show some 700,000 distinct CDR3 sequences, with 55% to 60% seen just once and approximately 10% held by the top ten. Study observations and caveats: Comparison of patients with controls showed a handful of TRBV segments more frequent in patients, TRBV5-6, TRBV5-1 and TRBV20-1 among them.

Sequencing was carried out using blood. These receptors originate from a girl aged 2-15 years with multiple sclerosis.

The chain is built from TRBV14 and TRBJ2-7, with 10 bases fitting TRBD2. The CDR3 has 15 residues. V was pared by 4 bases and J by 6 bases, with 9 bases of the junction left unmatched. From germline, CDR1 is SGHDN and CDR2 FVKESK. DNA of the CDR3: TGTGCCAGCAGCCCACCCGGGACTAGCGAGTCCGAGCAGTACTTC. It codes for CASSPPGTSESEQYF.

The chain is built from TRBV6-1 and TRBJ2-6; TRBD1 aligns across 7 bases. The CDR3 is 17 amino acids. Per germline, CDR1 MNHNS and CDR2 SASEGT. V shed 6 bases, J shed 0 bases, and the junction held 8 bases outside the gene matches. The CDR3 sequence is CASSPLTGLSGANVLTF. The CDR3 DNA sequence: TGTGCCAGCAGCCCATTGACAGGGCTCTCTGGGGCCAACGTCCTGACTTTC.

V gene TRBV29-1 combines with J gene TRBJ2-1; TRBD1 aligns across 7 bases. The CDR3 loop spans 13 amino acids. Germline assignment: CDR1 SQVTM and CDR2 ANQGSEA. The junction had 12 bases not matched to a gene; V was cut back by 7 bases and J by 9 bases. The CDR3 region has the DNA TGCAGCGCCCGGGCAGACAGGGTGATTGAGCAGTTCTTC. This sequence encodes CSARADRVIEQFF.

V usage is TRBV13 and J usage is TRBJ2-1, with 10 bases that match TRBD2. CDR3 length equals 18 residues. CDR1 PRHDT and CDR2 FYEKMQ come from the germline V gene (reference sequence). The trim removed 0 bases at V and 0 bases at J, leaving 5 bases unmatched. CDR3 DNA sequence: TGTGCCAGCAGCTTAGGGGCTAGCGGGAGAGCCTCCTACAATGAGCAGTTCTTC. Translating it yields CASSLGASGRASYNEQFF.

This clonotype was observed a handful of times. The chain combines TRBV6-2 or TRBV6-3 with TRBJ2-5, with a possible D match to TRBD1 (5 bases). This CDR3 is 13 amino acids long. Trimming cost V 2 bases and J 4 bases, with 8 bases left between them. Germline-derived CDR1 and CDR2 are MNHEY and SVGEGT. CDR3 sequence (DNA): TGTGCCAGCAGTTACGGGGCAGCAGAGACCCAGTACTTC. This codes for CASSYGAAETQYF.

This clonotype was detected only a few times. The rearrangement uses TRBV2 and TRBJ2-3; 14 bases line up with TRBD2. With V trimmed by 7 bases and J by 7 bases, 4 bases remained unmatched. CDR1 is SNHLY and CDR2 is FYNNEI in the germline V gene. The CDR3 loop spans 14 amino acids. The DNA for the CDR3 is TGTGCCAGCATCGGACTAGCGGGGGGCAATACGCAGTATTTT. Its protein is CASIGLAGGNTQYF.

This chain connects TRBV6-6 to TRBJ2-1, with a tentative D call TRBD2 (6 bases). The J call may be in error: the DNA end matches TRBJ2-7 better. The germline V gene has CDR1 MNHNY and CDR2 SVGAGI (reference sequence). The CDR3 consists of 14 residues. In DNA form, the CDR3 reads TGTGCCAGCAGACGTCGGGGGTCCTACAATGAGCAGTACTTC. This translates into CASRRRGSYNEQYF.

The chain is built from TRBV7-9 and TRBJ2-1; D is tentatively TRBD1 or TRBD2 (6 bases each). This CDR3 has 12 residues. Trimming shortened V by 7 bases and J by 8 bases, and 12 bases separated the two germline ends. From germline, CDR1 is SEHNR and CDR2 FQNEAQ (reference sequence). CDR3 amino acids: CASTGGGDEQFF. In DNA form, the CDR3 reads TGTGCCAGCACCGGGGGCGGAGATGAGCAGTTCTTC.

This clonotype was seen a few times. CDR3 sequence (DNA): TGCGCCAGCAGCCAAGATGTAGGGCAGGGCCGAGGGTACCAAGAGACCCAGTACTTC. Protein product: CASSQDVGQGRGYQETQYF. The chain has TRBV4-3 and TRBJ2-5; D might be TRBD1 or TRBD2, each matching 5 bases. CDR3 length: 19 amino acids. Trimming pared 0 bases from V and 0 bases from J, leaving 20 bases between. The germline V gene has CDR1 LGHNA and CDR2 YSLEER.

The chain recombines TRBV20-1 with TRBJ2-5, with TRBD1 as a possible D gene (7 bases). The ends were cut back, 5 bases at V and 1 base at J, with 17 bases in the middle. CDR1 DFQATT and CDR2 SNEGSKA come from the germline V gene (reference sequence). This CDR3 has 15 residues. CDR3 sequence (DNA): TGCAGTGCTCGAAAGGGGGGACAGATCCAAGAGACCCAGTACTTC. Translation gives CSARKGGQIQETQYF.

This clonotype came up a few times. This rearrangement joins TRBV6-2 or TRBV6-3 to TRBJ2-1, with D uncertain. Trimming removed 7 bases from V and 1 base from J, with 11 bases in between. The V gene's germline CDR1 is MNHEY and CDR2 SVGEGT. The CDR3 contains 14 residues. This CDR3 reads CASNPSSSYNEQFF. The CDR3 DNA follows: TGTGCCAGCAACCCCTCTAGTTCCTACAATGAGCAGTTCTTC.

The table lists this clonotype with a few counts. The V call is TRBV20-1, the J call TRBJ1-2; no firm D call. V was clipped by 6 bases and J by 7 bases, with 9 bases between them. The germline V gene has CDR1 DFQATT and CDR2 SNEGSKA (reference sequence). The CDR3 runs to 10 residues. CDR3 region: CSAPDGGYTF. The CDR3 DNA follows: TGCAGTGCACCGGACGGTGGCTACACCTTC.

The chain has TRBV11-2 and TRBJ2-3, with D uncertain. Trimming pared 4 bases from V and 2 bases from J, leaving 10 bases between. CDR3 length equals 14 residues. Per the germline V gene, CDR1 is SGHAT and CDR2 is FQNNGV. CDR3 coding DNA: TGTGCCAGCAGCTCCCTTAGATCCACAGATACGCAGTATTTT. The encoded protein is CASSSLRSTDTQYF.

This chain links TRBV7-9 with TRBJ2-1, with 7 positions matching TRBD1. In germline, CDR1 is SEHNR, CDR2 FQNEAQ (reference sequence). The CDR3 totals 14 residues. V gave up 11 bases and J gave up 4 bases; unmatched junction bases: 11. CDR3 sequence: CALIALGQYNEQFF. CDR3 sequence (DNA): TGTGCCCTTATAGCCTTGGGACAGTACAATGAGCAGTTCTTC.

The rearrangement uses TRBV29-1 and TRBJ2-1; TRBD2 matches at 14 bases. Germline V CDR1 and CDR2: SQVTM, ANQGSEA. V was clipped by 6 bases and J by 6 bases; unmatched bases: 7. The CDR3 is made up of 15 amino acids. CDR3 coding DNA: TGCAGCGTACTGACTAGCGGGGGGGCAGTCAATGAGCAGTTCTTC. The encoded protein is CSVLTSGGAVNEQFF.

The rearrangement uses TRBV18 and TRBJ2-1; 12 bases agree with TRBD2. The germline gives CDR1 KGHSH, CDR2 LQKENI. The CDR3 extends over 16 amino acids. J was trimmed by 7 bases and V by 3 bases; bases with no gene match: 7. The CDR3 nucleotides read TGTGCCAGCTCACCGAAAGGGACTAGCGGGTTTAATGAGCAGTTCTTC. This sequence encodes CASSPKGTSGFNEQFF. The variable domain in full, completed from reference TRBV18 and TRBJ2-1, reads NAGVMQNPRHLVRRRGQEARLRCSPMKGHSHVYWYRQLPEEGLKFMVYLQKENIIDESGMPKERFSAEFPKEGPSILRIQQVVRGDSAAYFCASSPKGTSGFNEQFFGPGTRLTVL.

The CDR3 loop is CASSPVVRASGANVLTF. The CDR3 DNA sequence: TGTGCCAGCAGCCCTGTGGTTCGTGCCTCTGGGGCCAACGTCCTGACTTTC. The rearrangement uses TRBV7-2 and TRBJ2-6; unclear D gene. This CDR3 has 17 residues. The V and J ends lost 5 bases and 0 bases respectively, with 14 bases between them. Germline V gene lookup returns CDR1 SGHTA and CDR2 FQGNSA.

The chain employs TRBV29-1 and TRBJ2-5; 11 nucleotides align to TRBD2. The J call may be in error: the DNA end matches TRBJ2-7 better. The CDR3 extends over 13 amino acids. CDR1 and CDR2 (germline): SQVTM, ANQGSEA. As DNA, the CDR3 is TGCAGCGTTGAAGAAGGACTAGCGGGCGAGCAGTACTTC. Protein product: CSVEEGLAGEQYF.

The CDR3 is CASRQLYKTAYSNQPQHF. For the CDR3, the DNA is TGTGCCAGCAGACAACTTTACAAGACAGCCTATAGCAATCAGCCCCAGCATTTT. The chain couples TRBV6-2 or TRBV6-3 to TRBJ1-5; D may be TRBD1 (5 bases). V was pared by 6 bases and J by 0 bases, with 21 bases between. The CDR3 has 18 residues. The germline V gene encodes CDR1 MNHEY and CDR2 SVGEGT.

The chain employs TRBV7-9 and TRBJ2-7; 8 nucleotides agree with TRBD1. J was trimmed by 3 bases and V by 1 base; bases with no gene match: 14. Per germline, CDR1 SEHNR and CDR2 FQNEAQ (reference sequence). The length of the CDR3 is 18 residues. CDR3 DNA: TGTGCCAGCAGCTTAGGAGTCGGGCAGGGGACAGGAGACTACGAGCAGTACTTC. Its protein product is CASSLGVGQGTGDYEQYF.

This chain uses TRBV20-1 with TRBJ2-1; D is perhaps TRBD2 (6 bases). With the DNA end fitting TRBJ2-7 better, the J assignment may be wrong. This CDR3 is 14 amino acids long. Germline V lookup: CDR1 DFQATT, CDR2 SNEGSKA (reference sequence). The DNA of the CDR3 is TGCAGTGCTAGAGATGGAGGGACTGCCAACGAGCAGTACTTC. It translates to CSARDGGTANEQYF.

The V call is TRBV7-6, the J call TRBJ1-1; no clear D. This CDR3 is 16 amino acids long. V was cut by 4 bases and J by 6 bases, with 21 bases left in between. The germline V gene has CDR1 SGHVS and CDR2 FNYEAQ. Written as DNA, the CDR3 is TGTGCCAGCAGCTCCTCTGAGCTCCACATTAATGCTGAAGCTTTCTTT. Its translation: CASSSSELHINAEAFF.

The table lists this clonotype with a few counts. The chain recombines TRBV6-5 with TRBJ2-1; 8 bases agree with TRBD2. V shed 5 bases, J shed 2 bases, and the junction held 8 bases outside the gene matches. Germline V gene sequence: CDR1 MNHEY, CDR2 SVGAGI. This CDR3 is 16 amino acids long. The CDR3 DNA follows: TGTGCCAGCAGTCCGTCTACTAGCGGCCCCTACAATGAGCAGTTCTTC. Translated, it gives CASSPSTSGPYNEQFF.

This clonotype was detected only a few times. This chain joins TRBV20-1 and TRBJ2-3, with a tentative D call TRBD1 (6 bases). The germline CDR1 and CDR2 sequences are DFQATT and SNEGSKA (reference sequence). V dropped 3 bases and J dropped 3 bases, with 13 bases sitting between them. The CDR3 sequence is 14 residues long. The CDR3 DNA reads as TGCAGTGCTAGTCCGGGACACGGTACAGATACGCAGTATTTT. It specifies CSASPGHGTDTQYF.

The CDR3 here is CSVEPDRSSNYGYTF. As DNA, the CDR3 is TGCAGCGTTGAACCCGACAGGAGCTCTAACTATGGCTACACCTTC. The chain is built from TRBV29-1 and TRBJ1-2; D possibly corresponds to TRBD1 (6 bases). Trimming pared 2 bases from V and 0 bases from J, leaving 13 bases between. Germline V gives CDR1 SQVTM, CDR2 ANQGSEA. The CDR3 is 15 amino acids.

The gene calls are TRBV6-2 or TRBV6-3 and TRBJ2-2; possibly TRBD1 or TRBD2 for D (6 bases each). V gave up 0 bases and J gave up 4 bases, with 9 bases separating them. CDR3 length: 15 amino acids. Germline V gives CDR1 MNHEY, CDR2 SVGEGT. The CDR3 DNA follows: TGTGCCAGCAGTTACTCCGGGGGCGTCACCGGGGAGCTGTTTTTT. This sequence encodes CASSYSGGVTGELFF.

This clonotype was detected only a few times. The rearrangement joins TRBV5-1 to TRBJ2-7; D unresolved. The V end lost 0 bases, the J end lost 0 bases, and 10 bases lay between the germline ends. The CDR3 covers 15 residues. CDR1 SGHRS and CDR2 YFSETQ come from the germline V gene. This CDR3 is CASSLEVVSSYEQYF. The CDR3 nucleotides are TGCGCCAGCAGCTTGGAGGTAGTAAGCTCCTACGAGCAGTACTTC.

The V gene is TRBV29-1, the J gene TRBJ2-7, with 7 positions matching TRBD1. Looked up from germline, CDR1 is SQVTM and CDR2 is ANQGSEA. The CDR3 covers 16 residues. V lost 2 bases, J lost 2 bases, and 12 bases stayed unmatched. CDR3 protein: CSVERREGQGAYEQYF. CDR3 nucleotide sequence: TGCAGCGTTGAAAGGCGCGAAGGGCAGGGGGCCTACGAGCAGTACTTC.

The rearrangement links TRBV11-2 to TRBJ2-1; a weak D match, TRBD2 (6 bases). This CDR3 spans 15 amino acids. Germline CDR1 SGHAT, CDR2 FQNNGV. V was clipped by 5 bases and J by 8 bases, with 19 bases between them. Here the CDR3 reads CASSDHGGGNDEQFF. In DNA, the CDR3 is TGTGCCAGCAGCGACCACGGTGGGGGGAACGATGAGCAGTTCTTC.